This record concerns one TCR beta chain sequence. Trimming shortened V by 6 bases and J by 4 bases, and 22 bases separated the two germline ends. CDR1 is MDHEN, CDR2 SYDVKM, per germline. The CDR3 has 17 residues. Under the authors' procedure: Amplified reference gene primers provided the basis for estimating nucleated cell counts. Method: immunoSEQ multiplex PCR; TCRdb's copy keeps in-frame clones and lacks some. D and trimming come from the DNA, and the V and J calls and clone size come from that table. The sample has 110,000 or so clones, roughly 88% seen once; the top ten hold over 6.5%. The data originate from a study of blood T cell repertoires in COVID-19. Study-wide background: Sites in the United States, Italy and Spain provided acute and convalescent COVID-19 samples. PBMCs, B-cell-depleted T cells, or T cells were the source of the cDNA or gDNA that made up the material.

The sequence derives from an older woman who had recovered from COVID-19. The V gene is TRBV28, the J gene TRBJ1-3; D not resolved. The sample comprised peripheral blood. The CDR3 region is CASSSPRDFSGGNTIYF. CDR3 coding DNA: TGTGCCAGCAGCTCCCCTCGGGATTTCAGTGGAGGAAACACCATATATTTT.